This paragraph reports one TCR beta chain. These data originate in a study of blood T cell repertoires in COVID-19. Study context: PBMCs, B-cell-depleted T cells, or T cells were the source of the cDNA or gDNA that made up the material.

The CDR3 covers 12 residues. Germline loops: CDR1 ENHRY, CDR2 SYGVKD. Trimming left V 3 bases short and J 9 bases short, with 9 bases between. As processed by the authors: Amplifying reference gene primers gave estimates of nucleated cell counts. Method: immunoSEQ multiplex PCR; TCRdb's copy keeps in-frame clones and lacks some. V, J and clone size are those of that table, while D and trimming were read from the DNA. There are about 350,000 clones in the sample; under 95% occur only once, and roughly 3.4% lies in the top ten. The chain employs TRBV10-3 and TRBJ2-1, with a tentative D call TRBD2 (6 bases). This receptor was obtained from a woman between 18 and 29 years old who had recovered from COVID-19. The sample comprised peripheral blood. The chain's CDR3 is CAISESGSEQFF. CDR3 sequence (DNA): TGTGCCATCAGTGAAAGCGGGTCTGAGCAGTTCTTC.